Sequencing of this T cell receptor beta chain was carried out in a study of T cell repertoires in cytomegalovirus infection. Study summary: Public signatures in TCR beta pointed to CMV infection and matching HLA type.

TCRdb re-analysed the reads in MiXCR, keeping a single row per CDR3 protein. The sample has 150,000 to 200,000 distinct CDR3 sequences; roughly a sixth are singletons. CDR1 is GTSNPN, CDR2 SVGIG, per germline (reference sequence). This CDR3 is 14 amino acids long. The V segment lost 3 bases and the J segment 1 base; nucleotides outside the gene matches: 6. The table lists this clonotype with a few counts. Its specificity is not known. Study results and limitations: HLA-C-restricted CMV clonotypes gave the most frequent clonotype in two of eight donors. People with CMV and the relevant HLA were identified by cumulative public TCR beta family frequency.

This receptor was obtained from a human donor in good health (CMV status not recorded). Some clones in this sample may be carry-over from other donors' samples. What was sequenced was CD8+ T cells from PBMCs. The rearrangement joins TRBV30 to TRBJ2-7, with 7 bases aligning to TRBD2. The CDR3 reads CAWRVDGGSYEQYF. The CDR3 DNA sequence: TGTGCCTGGAGGGTGGACGGGGGGTCCTACGAGCAGTACTTC.